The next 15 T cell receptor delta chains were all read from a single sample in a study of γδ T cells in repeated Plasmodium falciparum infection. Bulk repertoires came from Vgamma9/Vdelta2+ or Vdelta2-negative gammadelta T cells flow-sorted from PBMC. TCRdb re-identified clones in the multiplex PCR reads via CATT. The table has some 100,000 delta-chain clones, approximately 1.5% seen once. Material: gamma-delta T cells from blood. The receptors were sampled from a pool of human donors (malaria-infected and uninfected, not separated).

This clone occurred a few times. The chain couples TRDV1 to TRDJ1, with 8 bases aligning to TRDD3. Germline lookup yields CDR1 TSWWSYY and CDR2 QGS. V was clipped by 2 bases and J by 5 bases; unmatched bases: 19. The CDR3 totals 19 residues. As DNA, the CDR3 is TGTGCTCTTGGGGAATTACTGTACGACGATGGGGGATGCTGGGATAAACTCATCTTT. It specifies CALGELLYDDGGCWDKLIF.

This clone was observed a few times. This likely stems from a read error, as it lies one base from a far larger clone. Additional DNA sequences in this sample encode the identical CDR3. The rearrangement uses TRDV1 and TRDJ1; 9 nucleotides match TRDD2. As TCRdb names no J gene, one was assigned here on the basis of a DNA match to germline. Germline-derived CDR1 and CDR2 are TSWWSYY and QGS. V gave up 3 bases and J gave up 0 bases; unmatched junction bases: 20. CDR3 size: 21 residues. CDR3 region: CALGDHLPTGVPLRDTDKLIF. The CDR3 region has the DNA TGTGCTCTTGGGGACCACCTTCCTACGGGGGTCCCACTGAGGGACACCGATAAACTCATCTTT.

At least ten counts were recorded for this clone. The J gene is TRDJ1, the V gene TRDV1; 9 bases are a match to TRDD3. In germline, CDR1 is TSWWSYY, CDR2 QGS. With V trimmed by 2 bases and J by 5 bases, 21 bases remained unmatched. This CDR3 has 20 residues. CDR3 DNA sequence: TGTGCTCTTGGGGAAGGAACCCGTACTGGGGGAGCACCGCTCAGTGATAAACTCATCTTT. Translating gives CALGEGTRTGGAPLSDKLIF.

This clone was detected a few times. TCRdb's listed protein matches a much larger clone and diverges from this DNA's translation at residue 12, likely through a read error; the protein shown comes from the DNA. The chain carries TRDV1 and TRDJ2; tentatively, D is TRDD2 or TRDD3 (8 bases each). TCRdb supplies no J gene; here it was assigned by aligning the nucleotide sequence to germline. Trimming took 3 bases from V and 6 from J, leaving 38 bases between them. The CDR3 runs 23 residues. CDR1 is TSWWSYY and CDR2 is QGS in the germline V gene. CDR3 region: CALGEVYFLRSRGIRSAAAQLFF. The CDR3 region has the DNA TGTGCTCTTGGGGAGGTTTACTTCCTACGTTCCCGGGGGATAAGGTCCGCGGCAGCACAACTCTTCTTT.

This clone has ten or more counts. The CDR3 here is CALGEFDYKVDTGGHTDKLIF. In DNA form, the CDR3 reads TGTGCTCTTGGGGAATTTGACTATAAGGTCGATACTGGGGGACACACCGATAAACTCATCTTT. This chain uses TRDV1 with TRDJ1; the match to TRDD3 covers 9 bases. The CDR3 loop spans 21 amino acids. The germline V gene has CDR1 TSWWSYY and CDR2 QGS. Trimming at V came to 2 bases and at J to 0 bases, leaving 19 bases not matched to a gene.

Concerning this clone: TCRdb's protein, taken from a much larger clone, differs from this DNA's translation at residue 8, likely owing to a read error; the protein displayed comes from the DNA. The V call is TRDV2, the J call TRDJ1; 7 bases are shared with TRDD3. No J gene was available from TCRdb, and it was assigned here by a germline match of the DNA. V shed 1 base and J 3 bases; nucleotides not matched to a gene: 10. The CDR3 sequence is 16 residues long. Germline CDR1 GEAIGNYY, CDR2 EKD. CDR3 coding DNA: TGTGCCTGTGACACTGGGGGACACGCGTTTTCCGATAAACTCATCTTT. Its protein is CACDTGGHAFSDKLIF.

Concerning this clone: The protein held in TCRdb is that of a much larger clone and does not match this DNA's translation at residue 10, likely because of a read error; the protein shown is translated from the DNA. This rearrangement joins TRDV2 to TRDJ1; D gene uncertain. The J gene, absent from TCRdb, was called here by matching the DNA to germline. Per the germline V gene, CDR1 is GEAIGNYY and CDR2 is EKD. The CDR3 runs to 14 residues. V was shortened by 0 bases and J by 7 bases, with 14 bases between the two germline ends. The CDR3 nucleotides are TGTGCCTGTGACACCGCAGGGCGGAGGGGTAAACTCATCTTT. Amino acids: CACDTAGRRGKLIF.

This CDR3 is CACDTGGLLGDTVSSWDTRQMFF. Here the CDR3 DNA reads TGTGCCTGTGACACCGGCGGGCTACTGGGGGATACAGTATCCTCCTGGGACACCCGACAGATGTTTTTC. V usage is TRDV2 and J usage is TRDJ3; 12 bases line up with TRDD3. No J gene was available from TCRdb, and it was assigned here by a germline match of the DNA. Germline lookup yields CDR1 GEAIGNYY and CDR2 EKD. There are 23 residues in the CDR3. J lost 0 bases, V lost 0 bases, and 14 bases had no gene match.

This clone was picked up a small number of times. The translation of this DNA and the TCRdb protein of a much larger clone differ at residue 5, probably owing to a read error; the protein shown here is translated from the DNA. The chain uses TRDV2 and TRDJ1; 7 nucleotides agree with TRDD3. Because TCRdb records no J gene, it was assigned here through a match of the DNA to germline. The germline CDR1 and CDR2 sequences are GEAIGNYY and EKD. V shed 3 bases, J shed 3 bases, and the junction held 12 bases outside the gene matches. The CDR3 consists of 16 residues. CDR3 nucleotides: TGTGCCTGTGACGCCATCGGGGGATGGATCCCCGATAAACTCATCTTT. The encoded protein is CACDAIGGWIPDKLIF.

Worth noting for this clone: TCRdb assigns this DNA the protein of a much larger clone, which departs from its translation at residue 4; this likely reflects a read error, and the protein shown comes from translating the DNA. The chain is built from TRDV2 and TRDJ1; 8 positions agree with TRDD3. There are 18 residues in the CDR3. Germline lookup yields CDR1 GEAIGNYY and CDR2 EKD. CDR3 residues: CACGTVGPGDRRDDKLIF. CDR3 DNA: TGTGCCTGTGGCACCGTAGGCCCGGGGGATAGGAGGGACGATAAACTCATCTTT.

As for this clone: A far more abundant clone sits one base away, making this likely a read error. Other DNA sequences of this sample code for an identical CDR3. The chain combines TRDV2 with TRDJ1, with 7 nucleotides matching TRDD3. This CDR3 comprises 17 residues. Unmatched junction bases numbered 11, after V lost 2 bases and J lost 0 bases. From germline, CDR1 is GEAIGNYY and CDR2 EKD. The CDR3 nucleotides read TGTGCCTGTGACATGGTGGCTGGGGGGGTCCACACCGATAAACTCATCTTT. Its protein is CACDMVAGGVHTDKLIF.

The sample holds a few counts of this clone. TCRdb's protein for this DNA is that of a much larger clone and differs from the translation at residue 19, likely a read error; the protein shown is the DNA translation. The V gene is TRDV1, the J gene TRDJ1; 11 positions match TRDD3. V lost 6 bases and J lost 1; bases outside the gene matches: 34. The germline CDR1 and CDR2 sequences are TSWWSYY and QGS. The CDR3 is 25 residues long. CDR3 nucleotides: TGTGCTCTTGGAATAGGGTGGCGACCTCCCATCTGGGGGATACCCGAAGAATCGTGCACCGATAAACTCATCTTT. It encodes CALGIGWRPPIWGIPEESCTDKLIF.

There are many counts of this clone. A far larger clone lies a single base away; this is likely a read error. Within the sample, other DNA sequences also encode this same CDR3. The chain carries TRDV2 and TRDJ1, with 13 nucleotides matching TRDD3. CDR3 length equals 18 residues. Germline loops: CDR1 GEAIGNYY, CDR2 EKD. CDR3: CACDTGKLLGDTPDKLIF. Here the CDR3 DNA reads TGTGCCTGCGACACCGGGAAGTTACTGGGGGATACGCCCGATAAACTCATCTTT.

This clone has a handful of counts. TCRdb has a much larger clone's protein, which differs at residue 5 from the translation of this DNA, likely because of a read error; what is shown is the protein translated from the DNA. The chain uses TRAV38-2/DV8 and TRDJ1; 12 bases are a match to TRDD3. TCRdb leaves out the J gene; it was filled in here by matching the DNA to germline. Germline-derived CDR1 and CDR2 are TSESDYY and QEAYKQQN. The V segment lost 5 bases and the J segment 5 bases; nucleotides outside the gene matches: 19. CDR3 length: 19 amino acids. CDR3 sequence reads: CAYSEVGYWGIHARDKLIF. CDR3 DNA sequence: TGTGCTTATAGCGAGGTCGGCTACTGGGGGATACACGCAAGGGATAAACTCATCTTT.

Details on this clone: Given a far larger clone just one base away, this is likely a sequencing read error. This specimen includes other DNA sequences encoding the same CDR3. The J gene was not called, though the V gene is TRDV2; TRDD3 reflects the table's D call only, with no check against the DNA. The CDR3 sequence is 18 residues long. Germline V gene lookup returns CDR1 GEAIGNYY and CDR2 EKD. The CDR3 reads CACDTVSTLLGDTDKLIF. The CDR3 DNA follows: TGTGCCTGTGACACCGTATCGACTCTCCTGGGGGACACCGATAAACTCATCTTC.